One and the same sample provided the 18 T cell receptor beta chains below, sequenced in a study of T cell repertoires in cytomegalovirus infection. TCRdb passed the reads through MiXCR, listing each CDR3 protein once. In the table there are approximately 390,000 distinct CDR3 sequences, around a third of which are singletons. The antigens these receptors bind are not known. Sequenced material: cultured PBMCs, taken from culture after CMV antigen stimulation. Receptors originate from a human donor in good health (CMV status not recorded). Some clones in this sample may be carry-over from other donors' samples.

This clonotype was counted only a few times. V gene TRBV2 combines with J gene TRBJ2-3; D is ambiguous. The CDR3 loop spans 15 amino acids. V was pared by 6 bases and J by 5 bases, with 18 bases between. From germline, CDR1 is SNHLY and CDR2 FYNNEI. CDR3 residues: CASSRELGGRDTQYF. CDR3 nucleotide sequence: TGTGCCAGCAGCCGCGAGCTAGGCGGCCGAGATACGCAGTATTTT. Complete variable domain (other parts from reference TRBV2 and TRBJ2-3): EPEVTQTPSHQVTQMGQEVILRCVPISNHLYFYWYRQILGQKVEFLVSFYNNEISEKSEIFDDQFSVERPDGSNFTLKIRSTKLEDSAMYFCASSRELGGRDTQYFGPGTRLTVL.

This clonotype has only one observation. The rearrangement links TRBV7-9 to TRBJ2-1; 11 bases line up with TRBD2. Germline V gene data show CDR1 as SEHNR and CDR2 as FQNEAQ (reference sequence). This CDR3 has 15 amino acids. V lost 9 bases to trimming and J lost 8 bases; unmatched junction nucleotides: 12. CDR3 residues: CARPLLAGEKDEQFF. The CDR3 DNA is TGTGCCAGACCACTACTAGCGGGAGAAAAGGATGAGCAGTTCTTC.

The V and J genes are TRBV6-5 and TRBJ2-3; D is possibly TRBD1 (6 bases). V lost 0 bases and J 5 bases, leaving 12 bases between the germline ends. CDR1 and CDR2 (germline): MNHEY, SVGAGI. CDR3 length: 15 residues. CDR3 loop: CASSYSGTTGDTQYF. In DNA, the CDR3 is TGTGCCAGCAGTTACTCGGGGACAACGGGAGATACGCAGTATTTT.

The J gene is TRBJ2-1, the V gene TRBV15; D is unclear. The CDR3 runs to 13 residues. V was cut by 0 bases and J by 9 bases, with 9 bases left in between. Germline CDR1 is LNHNV and CDR2 is YYDKDF (reference sequence). This CDR3 reads CATSRDLSSEQFF. For the CDR3, the DNA is TGTGCCACCAGCAGAGATTTGAGTTCTGAGCAGTTCTTC. The whole variable domain, remainder taken from reference TRBV15 and TRBJ2-1, is DAMVIQNPRYQVTQFGKPVTLSCSQTLNHNVMYWYQQKSSQAPKLLFHYYDKDFNNEADTPDNFQSRRPNTSFCFLDIRSPGLGDTAMYLCATSRDLSSEQFFGPGTRLTVL.

J is TRBJ2-1 and V is TRBV4-3, with TRBD2 matching 8 bases. Germline V gives CDR1 LGHNA, CDR2 YSLEER. There are 17 residues in the CDR3. V lost 4 bases and J lost 4; bases outside the gene matches: 12. The CDR3 reads CASSRRTGAGGYNEQFF. The CDR3 bases are TGCGCCAGCAGCCGACGTACTGGGGCGGGGGGTTACAATGAGCAGTTCTTC.

This clonotype was seen at least ten times. J is TRBJ1-1 and V is TRBV27; the match to TRBD1 covers 8 bases. This CDR3 is 14 amino acids long. The germline V gene encodes CDR1 MNHEY and CDR2 SMNVEV (reference sequence). With 7 bases clipped from V and 5 bases from J, the junction kept 9 bases outside the gene matches. The CDR3 region is CASKPGGYGTEAFF. The CDR3 DNA reads TGTGCCAGCAAACCAGGGGGCTACGGGACTGAAGCTTTCTTT.

J is TRBJ2-7 and V is TRBV7-9, with D perhaps matching TRBD1 or TRBD2 (5 bases each). Germline CDR1 reads SEHNR; CDR2 reads FQNEAQ (reference sequence). The CDR3 consists of 15 residues. The V and J ends lost 1 base and 5 bases respectively, with 15 bases between them. The CDR3 loop reads CASSLGDPYLHEQYV. For the CDR3, the DNA is TGTGCCAGCAGCTTAGGGGACCCATATCTTCACGAGCAGTACGTC.

This clonotype showed up just a few times. The chain links TRBV27 to TRBJ1-2; possible D gene TRBD1, 5 bases. CDR3 length: 14 amino acids. The germline V gene has CDR1 MNHEY and CDR2 SMNVEV (reference sequence). V was shortened by 8 bases and J by 1 base, with 14 bases between the two germline ends. In DNA form, the CDR3 reads TGTGCCAGCCGACCGGGACTTAATAACTATGGCTACACCTTC. The encoded protein is CASRPGLNNYGYTF.

V gene TRBV5-1 combines with J gene TRBJ2-3; D is possibly TRBD2 (5 bases). V was trimmed by 6 bases and J by 4 bases, leaving 12 bases between them. CDR3 length: 13 amino acids. Germline V gives CDR1 SGHRS, CDR2 YFSETQ. In nucleotides, the CDR3 is TGCGCCAGCACCCGGGCGGGTTCAGATACGCAGTATTTT. Its translation is CASTRAGSDTQYF.

This clonotype has ten or more counts. The rearrangement joins TRBV7-2 to TRBJ2-3; the match to TRBD2 covers 8 bases. The J segment lost 4 bases and the V segment lost 8 bases, leaving 14 bases of the junction unmatched. Germline CDR1 SGHTA, CDR2 FQGNSA. The CDR3 length is 16 residues. DNA of the CDR3: TGTGCCAGCCGTTCACCTGGAGCGGGAGTGGCAGATACGCAGTATTTT. This sequence encodes CASRSPGAGVADTQYF.

This clonotype was seen ten or more times. V usage is TRBV7-2 and J usage is TRBJ1-1; D gene uncertain. This CDR3 contains 12 residues. CDR1 SGHTA and CDR2 FQGNSA come from the germline V gene. Trimming cost V 4 bases and J 8 bases, with 11 bases left between them. CDR3 DNA: TGTGCCAGCAGCTCCTATTTCAGCGAAGCTTTCTTT. Protein product: CASSSYFSEAFF.

This clonotype was seen a handful of times. The chain uses TRBV12-3 or TRBV12-4 and TRBJ1-5; 9 bases match TRBD1. CDR3 size: 14 residues. The J segment lost 4 bases and the V segment lost 8 bases, leaving 6 bases of the junction unmatched. CDR3 DNA sequence: TGTGCCAGCCAGACAGGGGGTTGGAATCAGCCCCAGCATTTT. Residues: CASQTGGWNQPQHF.

This clonotype appeared a single time. V and J are TRBV30 and TRBJ2-1; possible D gene TRBD2, 6 bases. The V end was cut by 1 base, the J end by 0 bases, with 10 bases between. The CDR3 length is 15 residues. Germline lookup yields CDR1 GTSNPN and CDR2 SVGIG (reference sequence). The CDR3 spells CAWSGLANSYNEQFF. The CDR3 nucleotides are TGTGCCTGGAGTGGGCTAGCGAACTCCTACAATGAGCAGTTCTTC.

This clonotype was detected a few times. This chain joins TRBV19 and TRBJ2-1; 8 nucleotides line up with TRBD2. This CDR3 spans 22 amino acids. With 4 bases clipped from V and 0 bases from J, the junction kept 23 bases outside the gene matches. Germline assignment: CDR1 LNHDA and CDR2 SQIVND (reference sequence). The CDR3 DNA sequence: TGTGCCAGTAGTAATTACGCCTATCCGGGGGGGGCTCGACTGAGCTCCTACAATGAGCAGTTCTTC. Translation gives CASSNYAYPGGARLSSYNEQFF.

This chain joins TRBV19 and TRBJ1-5; D gene uncertain. The CDR3 totals 16 residues. CDR1 and CDR2 (germline): LNHDA, SQIVND (reference sequence). The germline V and J ends were trimmed by 3 bases and 2 bases, with 14 bases remaining between them. As DNA, the CDR3 is TGTGCCAGTAGTATTGGCAGGCCGGAGGGCAATCAGCCCCAGCATTTT. Translated: CASSIGRPEGNQPQHF.

This clonotype is a singleton in its sample. The chain uses TRBV25-1 and TRBJ1-1; 10 nucleotides agree with TRBD1. The ends lost 6 bases at V and 1 base at J; junction bases unmatched: 2. The length of the CDR3 is 14 residues. The germline CDR1 and CDR2 sequences are MGHDK and SYGVNS. The CDR3 here is CASRTGGANTEAFF. The CDR3 coding sequence is TGTGCCAGCAGGACAGGGGGCGCGAACACTGAAGCTTTCTTT.

The gene calls are TRBV11-2 and TRBJ1-2; tentatively, D is TRBD1 (6 bases). The CDR3 length is 15 residues. Germline CDR1 and CDR2: SGHAT and FQNNGV. Trimming removed 4 bases from V and 4 bases from J, with 16 bases in between. In DNA, the CDR3 is TGTGCCAGCAGCTCGCAAAGGGGGAGTGGCTATGGCTACACCTTC. It translates to CASSSQRGSGYGYTF.

This clonotype has more than one count but fewer than ten. J is TRBJ1-2 and V is TRBV4-2; possible D gene TRBD1, 5 bases. V was pared by 0 bases and J by 0 bases, with 11 bases between. There are 16 residues in the CDR3. The germline CDR1 and CDR2 sequences are LGHNA and YNFKEQ. The CDR3 DNA reads as TGTGCCAGCAGCCAAGATTCGGGGCCCCCTAACTATGGCTACACCTTC. Translation gives CASSQDSGPPNYGYTF.